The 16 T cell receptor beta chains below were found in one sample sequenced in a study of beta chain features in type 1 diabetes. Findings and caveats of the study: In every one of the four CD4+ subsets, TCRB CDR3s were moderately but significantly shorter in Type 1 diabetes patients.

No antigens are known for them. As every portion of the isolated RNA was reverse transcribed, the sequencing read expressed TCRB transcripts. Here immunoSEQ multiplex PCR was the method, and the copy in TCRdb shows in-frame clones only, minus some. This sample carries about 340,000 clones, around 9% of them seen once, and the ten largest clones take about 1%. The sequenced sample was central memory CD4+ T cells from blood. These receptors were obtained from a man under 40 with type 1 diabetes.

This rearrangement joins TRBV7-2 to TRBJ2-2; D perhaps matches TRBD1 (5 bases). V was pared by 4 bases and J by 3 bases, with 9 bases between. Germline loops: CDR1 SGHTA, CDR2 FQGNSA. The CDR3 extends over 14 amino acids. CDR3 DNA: TGTGCCAGCAGCTCCCTAGGGGACACCGGGGAGCTGTTTTTT. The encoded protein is CASSSLGDTGELFF.

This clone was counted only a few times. The CDR3 region has the DNA TGTGCCAGCAGCTTGTTCGACAGGGGAGACTATGGCTACACCTTC. Protein product: CASSLFDRGDYGYTF. The V gene is TRBV5-6, the J gene TRBJ1-2, with TRBD1 matching over 8 bases. Germline V gene lookup returns CDR1 SGHDT and CDR2 YYEEEE. V lost 1 base to trimming and J lost 3 bases; unmatched junction nucleotides: 5. The CDR3 consists of 15 residues.

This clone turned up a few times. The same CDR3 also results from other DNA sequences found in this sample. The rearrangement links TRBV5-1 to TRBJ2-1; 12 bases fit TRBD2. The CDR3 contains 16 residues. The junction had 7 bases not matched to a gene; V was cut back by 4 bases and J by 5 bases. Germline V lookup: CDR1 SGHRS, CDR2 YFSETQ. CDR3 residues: CASSPKTSGGNNEQFF. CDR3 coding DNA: TGCGCCAGCAGCCCCAAGACTAGCGGGGGCAACAATGAGCAGTTCTTC.

The CDR3 DNA is TGTGCCAGTCCCATGGTCCCCCCGAACACTGAAGCTTTCTTT. Translation gives CASPMVPPNTEAFF. This rearrangement joins TRBV19 to TRBJ1-1; D is ambiguous. The V gene lost 8 bases and the J gene lost 1 base, with 14 bases spanning the gap. This CDR3 comprises 14 residues. Germline CDR1 reads LNHDA; CDR2 reads SQIVND (reference sequence).

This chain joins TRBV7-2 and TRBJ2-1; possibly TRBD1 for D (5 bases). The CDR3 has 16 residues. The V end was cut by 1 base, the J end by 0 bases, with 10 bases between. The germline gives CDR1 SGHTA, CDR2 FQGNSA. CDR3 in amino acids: CASSLGQGLSYNEQFF. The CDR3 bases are TGTGCCAGCAGCTTAGGGCAGGGCCTCTCCTACAATGAGCAGTTCTTC. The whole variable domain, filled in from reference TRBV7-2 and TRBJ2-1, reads GAGVSQSPSNKVTEKGKDVELRCDPISGHTALYWYRQSLGQGLEFLIYFQGNSAPDKSGLPSDRFSAERTGGSVSTLTIQRTQQEDSAVYLCASSLGQGLSYNEQFFGPGTRLTVL.

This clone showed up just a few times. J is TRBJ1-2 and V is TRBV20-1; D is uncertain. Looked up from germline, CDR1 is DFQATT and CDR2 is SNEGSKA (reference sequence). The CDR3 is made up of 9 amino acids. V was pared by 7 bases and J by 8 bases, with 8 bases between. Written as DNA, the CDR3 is TGCAGTGTCCGGGAAGGCTACACCTTC. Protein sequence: CSVREGYTF.

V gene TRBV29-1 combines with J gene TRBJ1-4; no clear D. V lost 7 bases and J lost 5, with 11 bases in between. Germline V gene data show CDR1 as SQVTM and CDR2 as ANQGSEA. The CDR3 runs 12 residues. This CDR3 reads CSALLLNEKLFF. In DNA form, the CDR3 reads TGCAGCGCTCTATTACTAAATGAAAAACTGTTTTTT.

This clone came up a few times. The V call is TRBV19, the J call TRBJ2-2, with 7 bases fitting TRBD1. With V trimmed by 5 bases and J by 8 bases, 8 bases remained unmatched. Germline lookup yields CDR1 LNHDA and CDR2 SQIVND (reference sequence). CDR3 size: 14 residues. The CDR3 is CASSVHRGMGELFF. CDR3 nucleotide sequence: TGTGCCAGTAGTGTGCACAGGGGAATGGGGGAGCTGTTTTTT.

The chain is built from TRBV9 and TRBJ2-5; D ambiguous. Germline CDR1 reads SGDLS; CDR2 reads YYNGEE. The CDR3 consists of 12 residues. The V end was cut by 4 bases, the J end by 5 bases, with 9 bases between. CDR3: CASSFLGETQYF. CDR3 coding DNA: TGTGCCAGCAGCTTCTTAGGGGAGACCCAGTACTTC.

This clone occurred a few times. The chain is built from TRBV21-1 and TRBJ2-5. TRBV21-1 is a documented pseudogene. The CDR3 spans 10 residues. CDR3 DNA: TGTGCCAGCAGCAGGACGACCCAGTACTTC. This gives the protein CASSRTTQYF.

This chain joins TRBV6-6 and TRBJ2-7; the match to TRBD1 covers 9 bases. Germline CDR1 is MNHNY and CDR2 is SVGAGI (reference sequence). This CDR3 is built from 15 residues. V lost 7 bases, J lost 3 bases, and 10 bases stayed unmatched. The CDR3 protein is CASTPSVGQGYEQYF. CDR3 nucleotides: TGTGCCAGCACCCCGTCGGTGGGACAGGGCTACGAGCAGTACTTC.

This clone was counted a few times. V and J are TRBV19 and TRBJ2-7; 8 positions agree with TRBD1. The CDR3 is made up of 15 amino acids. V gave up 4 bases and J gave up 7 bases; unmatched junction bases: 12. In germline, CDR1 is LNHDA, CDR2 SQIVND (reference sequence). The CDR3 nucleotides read TGTGCCAGTAGTACAGGACAGGGAATGATCGCGGAGCAGTACTTC. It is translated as CASSTGQGMIAEQYF. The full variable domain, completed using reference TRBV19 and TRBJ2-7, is DGGITQSPKYLFRKEGQNVTLSCEQNLNHDAMYWYRQDPGQGLRLIYYSQIVNDFQKGDIAEGYSVSREKKESFPLTVTSAQKNPTAFYLCASSTGQGMIAEQYFGPGTRLTVT.

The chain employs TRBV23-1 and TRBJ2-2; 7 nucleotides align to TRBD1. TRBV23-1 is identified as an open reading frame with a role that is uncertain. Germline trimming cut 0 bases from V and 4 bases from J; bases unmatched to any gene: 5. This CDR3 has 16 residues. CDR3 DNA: TGCGCCAGCAGTCAATCAGGGGGCAGTAGCACCGGGGAGCTGTTTTTT. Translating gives CASSQSGGSSTGELFF.

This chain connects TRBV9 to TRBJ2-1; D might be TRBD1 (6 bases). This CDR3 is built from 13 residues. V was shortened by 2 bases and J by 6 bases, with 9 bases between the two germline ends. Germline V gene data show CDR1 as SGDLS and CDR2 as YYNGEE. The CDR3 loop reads CASSVQGSNEQFF. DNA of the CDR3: TGTGCCAGCAGCGTTCAGGGGTCCAATGAGCAGTTCTTC.

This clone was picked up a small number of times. CDR3 DNA sequence: TGTGCCTGGAGTCGGGCAGGCTCTGGGGAGCTGTTTTTT. Translated: CAWSRAGSGELFF. This rearrangement joins TRBV30 to TRBJ2-2; D is uncertain. The CDR3 has 13 amino acids. Germline CDR1 and CDR2: GTSNPN and SVGIG (reference sequence). Trimming pared 2 bases from V and 8 bases from J, leaving 12 bases between.

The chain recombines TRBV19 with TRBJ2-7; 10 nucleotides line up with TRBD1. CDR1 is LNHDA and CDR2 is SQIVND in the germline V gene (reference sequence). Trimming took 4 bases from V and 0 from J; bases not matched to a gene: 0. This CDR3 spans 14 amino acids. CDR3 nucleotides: TGTGCCAGTAGTAGGGACAGGGGCTCCTACGAGCAGTACTTC. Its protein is CASSRDRGSYEQYF. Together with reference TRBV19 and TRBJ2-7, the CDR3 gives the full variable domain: DGGITQSPKYLFRKEGQNVTLSCEQNLNHDAMYWYRQDPGQGLRLIYYSQIVNDFQKGDIAEGYSVSREKKESFPLTVTSAQKNPTAFYLCASSRDRGSYEQYFGPGTRLTVT.